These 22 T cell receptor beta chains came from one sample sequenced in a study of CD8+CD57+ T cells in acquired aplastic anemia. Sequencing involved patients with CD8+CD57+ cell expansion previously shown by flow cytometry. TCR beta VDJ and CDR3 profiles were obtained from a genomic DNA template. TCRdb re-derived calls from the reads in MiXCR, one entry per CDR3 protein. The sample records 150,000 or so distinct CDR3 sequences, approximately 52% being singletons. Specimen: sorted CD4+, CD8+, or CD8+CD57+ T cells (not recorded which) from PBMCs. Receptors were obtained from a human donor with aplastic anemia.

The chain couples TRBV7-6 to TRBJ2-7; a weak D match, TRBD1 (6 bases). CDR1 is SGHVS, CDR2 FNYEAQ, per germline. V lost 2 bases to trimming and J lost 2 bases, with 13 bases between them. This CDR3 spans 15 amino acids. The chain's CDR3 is CASSLSRDTTYEQYF. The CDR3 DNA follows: TGTGCCAGCAGCTTAAGTCGGGACACTACCTACGAGCAGTACTTC.

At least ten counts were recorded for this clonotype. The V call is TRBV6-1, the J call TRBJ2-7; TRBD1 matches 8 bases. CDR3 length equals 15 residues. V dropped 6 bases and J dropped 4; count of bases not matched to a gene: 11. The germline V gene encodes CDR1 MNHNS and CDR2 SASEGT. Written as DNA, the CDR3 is TGTGCCAGCAGCCACAAGACAGGGGTTAGGTACGAGCAGTACTTC. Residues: CASSHKTGVRYEQYF.

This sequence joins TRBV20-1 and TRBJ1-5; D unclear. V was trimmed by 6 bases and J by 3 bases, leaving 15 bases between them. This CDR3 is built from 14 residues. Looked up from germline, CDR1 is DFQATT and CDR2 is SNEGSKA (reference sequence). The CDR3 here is CSATPGQNNQPQHF. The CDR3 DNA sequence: TGCAGTGCCACTCCCGGGCAGAACAATCAGCCCCAGCATTTT.

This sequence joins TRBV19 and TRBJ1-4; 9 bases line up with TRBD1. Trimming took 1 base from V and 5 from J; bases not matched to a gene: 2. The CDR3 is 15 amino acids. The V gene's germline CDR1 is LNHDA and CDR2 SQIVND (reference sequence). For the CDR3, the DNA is TGTGCCAGTAGTATAGTAGGACAGGGGAATGAAAAACTGTTTTTT. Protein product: CASSIVGQGNEKLFF.

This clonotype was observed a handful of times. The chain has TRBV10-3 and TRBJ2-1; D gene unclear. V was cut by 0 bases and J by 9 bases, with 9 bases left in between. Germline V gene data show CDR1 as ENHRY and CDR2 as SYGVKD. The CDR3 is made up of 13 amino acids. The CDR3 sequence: CAISESIPSEQFF. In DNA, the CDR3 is TGTGCCATCAGTGAGTCGATACCGAGTGAGCAGTTCTTC.

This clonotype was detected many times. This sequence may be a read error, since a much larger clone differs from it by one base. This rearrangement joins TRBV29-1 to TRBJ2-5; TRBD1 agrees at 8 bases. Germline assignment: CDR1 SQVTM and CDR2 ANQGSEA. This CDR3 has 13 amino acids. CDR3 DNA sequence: TGCAGCGTAGATACAGGGGGGCAAGAGATCCAGTACTTC. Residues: CSVDTGGQEIQYF.

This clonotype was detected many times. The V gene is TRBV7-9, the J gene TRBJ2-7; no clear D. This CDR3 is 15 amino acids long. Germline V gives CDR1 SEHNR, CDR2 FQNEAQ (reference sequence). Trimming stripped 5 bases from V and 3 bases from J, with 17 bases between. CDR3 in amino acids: CASSPSLGNLYEQYF. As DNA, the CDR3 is TGTGCCAGCAGCCCCTCGTTAGGGAACCTCTACGAGCAGTACTTC.

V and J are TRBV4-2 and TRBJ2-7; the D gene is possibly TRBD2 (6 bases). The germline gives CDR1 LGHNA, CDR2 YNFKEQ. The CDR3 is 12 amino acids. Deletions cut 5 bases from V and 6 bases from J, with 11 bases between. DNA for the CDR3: TGTGCCAGCAGCTCGACTAGGCTCGAGCAGTACTTC. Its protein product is CASSSTRLEQYF.

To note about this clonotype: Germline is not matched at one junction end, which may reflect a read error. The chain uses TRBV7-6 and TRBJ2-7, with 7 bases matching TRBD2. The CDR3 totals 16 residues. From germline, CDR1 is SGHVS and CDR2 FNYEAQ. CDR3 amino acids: CASSSSRGGDVREQHF. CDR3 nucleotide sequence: TGTGCCAGCAGCTCTAGCCGGGGAGGGGACGTCCGCGAGCAGCACTTC.

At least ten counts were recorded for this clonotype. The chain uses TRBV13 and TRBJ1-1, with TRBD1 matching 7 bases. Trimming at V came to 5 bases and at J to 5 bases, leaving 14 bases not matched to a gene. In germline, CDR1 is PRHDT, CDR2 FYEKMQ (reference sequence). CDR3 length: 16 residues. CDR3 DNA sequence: TGTGCCAGCAGCCCGGAGACCGCAGGGGGAAGAACTGAAGCTTTCTTT. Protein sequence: CASSPETAGGRTEAFF.

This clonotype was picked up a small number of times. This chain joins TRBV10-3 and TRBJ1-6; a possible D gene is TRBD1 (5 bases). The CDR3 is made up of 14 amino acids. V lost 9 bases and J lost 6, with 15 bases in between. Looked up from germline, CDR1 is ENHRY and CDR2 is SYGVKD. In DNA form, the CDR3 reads TGTGCCATGAGGGGCGACAGTATTAATTCACCCCTCCACTTT. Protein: CAMRGDSINSPLHF.

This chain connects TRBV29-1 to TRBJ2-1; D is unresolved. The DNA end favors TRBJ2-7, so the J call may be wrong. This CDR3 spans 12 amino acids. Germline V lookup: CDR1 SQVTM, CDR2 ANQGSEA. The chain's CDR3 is CSVNLGTYEQYF. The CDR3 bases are TGCAGCGTCAACTTGGGTACCTACGAGCAGTACTTC.

CDR3 nucleotide sequence: TGTGCCACCAGCAGTTTAGGCGTGAGCTCCTACAATGAGCAGTTCTTC. Encoded protein: CATSSLGVSSYNEQFF. The rearrangement joins TRBV15 to TRBJ2-1; D uncertain. Germline-derived CDR1 and CDR2 are LNHNV and YYDKDF (reference sequence). Trimming cost V 3 bases and J 0 bases, with 12 bases left between them. The CDR3 is 16 residues long.

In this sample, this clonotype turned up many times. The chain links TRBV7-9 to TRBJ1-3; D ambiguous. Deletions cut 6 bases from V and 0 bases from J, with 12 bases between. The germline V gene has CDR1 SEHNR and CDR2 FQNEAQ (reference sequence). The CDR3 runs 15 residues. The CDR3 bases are TGTGCCAGCAGACCTGCCCGGGACTCTGGAAACACCATATATTTT. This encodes CASRPARDSGNTIYF.

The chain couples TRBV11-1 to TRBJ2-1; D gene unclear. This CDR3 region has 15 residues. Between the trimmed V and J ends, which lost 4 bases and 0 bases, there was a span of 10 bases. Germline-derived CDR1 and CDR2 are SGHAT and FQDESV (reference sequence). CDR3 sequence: CASSYAVSSYNEQFF. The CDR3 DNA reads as TGTGCCAGCAGCTATGCAGTTAGCTCCTACAATGAGCAGTTCTTC.

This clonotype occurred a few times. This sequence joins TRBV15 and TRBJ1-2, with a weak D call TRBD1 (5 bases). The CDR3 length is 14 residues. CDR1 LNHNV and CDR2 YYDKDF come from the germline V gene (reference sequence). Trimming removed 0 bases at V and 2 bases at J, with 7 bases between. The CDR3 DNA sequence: TGTGCCACCAGCAGAGAACGGGGGAACTATGGCTACACCTTC. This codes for CATSRERGNYGYTF.

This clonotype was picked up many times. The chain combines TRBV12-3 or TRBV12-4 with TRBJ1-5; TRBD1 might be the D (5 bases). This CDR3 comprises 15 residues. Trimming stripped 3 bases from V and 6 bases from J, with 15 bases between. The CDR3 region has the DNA TGTGCCAGCAGTTTTGTCGGGACGGCTTTTCAGCCCCAGCATTTT. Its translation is CASSFVGTAFQPQHF.

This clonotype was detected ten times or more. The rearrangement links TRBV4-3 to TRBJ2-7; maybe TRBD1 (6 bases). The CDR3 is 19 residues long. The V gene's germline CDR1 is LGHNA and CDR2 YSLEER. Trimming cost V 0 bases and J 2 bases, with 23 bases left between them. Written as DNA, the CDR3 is TGCGCCAGCAGCCAAGAAGTGGGACACAGGGTTGACACTACCTACGAGCAGTACTTC. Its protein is CASSQEVGHRVDTTYEQYF.

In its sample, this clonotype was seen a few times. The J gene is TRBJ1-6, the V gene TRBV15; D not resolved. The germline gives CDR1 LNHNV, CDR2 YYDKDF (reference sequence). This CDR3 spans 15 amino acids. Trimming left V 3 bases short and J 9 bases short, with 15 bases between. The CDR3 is CATSSREISPSPLHF. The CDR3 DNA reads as TGTGCCACCAGCAGCAGAGAGATATCGCCTTCACCCCTCCACTTT.

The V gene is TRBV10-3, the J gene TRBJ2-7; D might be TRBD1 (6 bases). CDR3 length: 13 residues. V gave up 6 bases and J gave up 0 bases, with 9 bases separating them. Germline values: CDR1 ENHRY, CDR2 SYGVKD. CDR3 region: CAISRDTSYEQYF. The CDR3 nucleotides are TGTGCCATCAGCCGGGACACCTCCTACGAGCAGTACTTC.

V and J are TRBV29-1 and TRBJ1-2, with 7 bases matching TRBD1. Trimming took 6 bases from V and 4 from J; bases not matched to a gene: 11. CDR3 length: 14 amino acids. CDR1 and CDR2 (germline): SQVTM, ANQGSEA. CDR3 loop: CSVGIGTATYGYTF. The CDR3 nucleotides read TGCAGCGTCGGGATCGGGACAGCGACCTATGGCTACACCTTC. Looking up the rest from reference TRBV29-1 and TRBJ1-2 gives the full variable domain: SAVISQKPSRDICQRGTSLTIQCQVDSQVTMMFWYRQQPGQSLTLIATANQGSEATYESGFVIDKFPISRPNLTFSTLTVSNMSPEDSSIYLCSVGIGTATYGYTFGSGTRLTVV.

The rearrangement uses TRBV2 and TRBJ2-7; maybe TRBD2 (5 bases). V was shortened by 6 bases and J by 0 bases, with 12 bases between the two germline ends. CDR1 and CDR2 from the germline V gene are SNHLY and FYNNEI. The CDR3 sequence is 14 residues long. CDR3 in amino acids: CASSSFGDSYEQYF. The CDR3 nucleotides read TGTGCCAGCAGCTCGTTCGGGGACTCCTACGAGCAGTACTTC.